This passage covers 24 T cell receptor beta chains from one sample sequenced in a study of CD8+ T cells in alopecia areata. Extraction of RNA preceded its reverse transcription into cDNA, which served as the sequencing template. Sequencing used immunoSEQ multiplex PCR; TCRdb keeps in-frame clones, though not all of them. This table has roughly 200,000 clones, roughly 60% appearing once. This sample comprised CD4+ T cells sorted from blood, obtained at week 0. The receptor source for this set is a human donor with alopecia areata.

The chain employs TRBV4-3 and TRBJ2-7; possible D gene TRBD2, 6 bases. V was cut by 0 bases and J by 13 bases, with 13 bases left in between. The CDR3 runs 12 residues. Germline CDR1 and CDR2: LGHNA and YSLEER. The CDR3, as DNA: TGCGCCAGCAGCCAAGATTGGGGGGACGTCTACTTC. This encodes CASSQDWGDVYF.

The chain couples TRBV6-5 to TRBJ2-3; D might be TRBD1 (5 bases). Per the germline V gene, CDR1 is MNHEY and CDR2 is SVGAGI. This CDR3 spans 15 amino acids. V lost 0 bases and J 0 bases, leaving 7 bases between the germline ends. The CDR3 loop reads CASSYSRASTDTQYF. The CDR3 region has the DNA TGTGCCAGCAGTTACTCCAGGGCTAGCACAGATACGCAGTATTTT.

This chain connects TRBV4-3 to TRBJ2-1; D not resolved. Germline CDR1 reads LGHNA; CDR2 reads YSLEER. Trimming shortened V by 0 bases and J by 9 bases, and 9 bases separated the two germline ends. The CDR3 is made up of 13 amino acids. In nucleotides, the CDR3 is TGCGCCAGCAGCCAAGAAGGAGTAGGTGAGCAGTTCTTC. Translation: CASSQEGVGEQFF.

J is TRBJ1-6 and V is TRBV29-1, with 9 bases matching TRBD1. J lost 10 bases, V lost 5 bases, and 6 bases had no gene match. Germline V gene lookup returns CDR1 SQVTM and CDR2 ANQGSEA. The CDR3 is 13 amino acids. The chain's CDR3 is CSVRDRAGSPLHF. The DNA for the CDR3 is TGCAGCGTTAGGGACAGGGCTGGATCACCCCTCCACTTT.

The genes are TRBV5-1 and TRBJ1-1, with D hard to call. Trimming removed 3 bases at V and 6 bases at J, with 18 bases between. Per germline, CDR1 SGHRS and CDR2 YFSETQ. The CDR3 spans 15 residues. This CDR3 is CASSSSSGRVSEAFF. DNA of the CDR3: TGCGCCAGCAGCTCCTCGAGCGGAAGAGTCTCTGAAGCTTTCTTT.

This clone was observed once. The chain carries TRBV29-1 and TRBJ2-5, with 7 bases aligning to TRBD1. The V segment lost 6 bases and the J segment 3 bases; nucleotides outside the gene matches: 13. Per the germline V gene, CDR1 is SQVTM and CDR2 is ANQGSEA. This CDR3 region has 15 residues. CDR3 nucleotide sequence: TGCAGCGTCCAGGGTTTGGGCAGGGGGAAAGAGACCCAGTACTTC. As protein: CSVQGLGRGKETQYF.

In DNA, the CDR3 is TGTGCCAGCAGCTGGGAGGGTTCCTATAATTCACCCCTCCACTTT. As protein: CASSWEGSYNSPLHF. The chain combines TRBV11-2 with TRBJ1-6, with D unclear. There are 15 residues in the CDR3. From germline, CDR1 is SGHAT and CDR2 FQNNGV. With 4 bases removed from V and 1 base from J, the gap between germline ends came to 8 bases.

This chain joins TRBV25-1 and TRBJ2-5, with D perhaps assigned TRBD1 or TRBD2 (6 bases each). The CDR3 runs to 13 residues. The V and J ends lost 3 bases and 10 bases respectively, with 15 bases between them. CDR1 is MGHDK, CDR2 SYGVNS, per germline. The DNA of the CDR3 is TGTGCCAGCAGTGACCCTCAGGGGCGGGACCAGTACTTC. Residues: CASSDPQGRDQYF.

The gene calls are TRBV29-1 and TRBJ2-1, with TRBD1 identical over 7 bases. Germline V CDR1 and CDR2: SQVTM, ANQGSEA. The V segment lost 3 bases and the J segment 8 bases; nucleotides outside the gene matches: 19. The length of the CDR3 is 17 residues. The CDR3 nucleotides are TGCAGCGTTGACCCGAGGGACAGAGTAGGGGGTCGGGATGAGCAGTTCTTC. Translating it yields CSVDPRDRVGGRDEQFF.

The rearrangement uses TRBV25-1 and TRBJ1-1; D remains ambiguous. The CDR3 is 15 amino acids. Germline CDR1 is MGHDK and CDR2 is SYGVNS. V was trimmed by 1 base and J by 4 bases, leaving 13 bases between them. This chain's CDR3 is CASSELRGPSTEAFF. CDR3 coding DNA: TGTGCCAGCAGTGAATTGAGAGGGCCAAGCACTGAAGCTTTCTTT. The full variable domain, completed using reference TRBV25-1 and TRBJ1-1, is EADIYQTPRYLVIGTGKKITLECSQTMGHDKMYWYQQDPGMELHLIHYSYGVNSTEKGDLSSESTVSRIRTEHFPLTLESARPSHTSQYLCASSELRGPSTEAFFGQGTRLTVV.

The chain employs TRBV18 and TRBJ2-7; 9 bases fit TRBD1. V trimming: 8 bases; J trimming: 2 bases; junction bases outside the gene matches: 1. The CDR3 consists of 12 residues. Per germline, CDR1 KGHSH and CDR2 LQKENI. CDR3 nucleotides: TGTGCCAGCCGGGACAGGGCCTACGAGCAGTACTTC. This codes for CASRDRAYEQYF.

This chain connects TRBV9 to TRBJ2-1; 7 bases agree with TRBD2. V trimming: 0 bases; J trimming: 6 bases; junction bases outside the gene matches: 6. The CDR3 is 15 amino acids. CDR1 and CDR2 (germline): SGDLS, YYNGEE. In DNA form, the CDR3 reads TGTGCCAGCAGCGTAGACCCTAGCGGAACCAATGAGCAGTTCTTC. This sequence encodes CASSVDPSGTNEQFF. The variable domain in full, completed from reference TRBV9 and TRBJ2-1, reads DSGVTQTPKHLITATGQRVTLRCSPRSGDLSVYWYQQSLDQGLQFLIQYYNGEERAKGNILERFSAQQFPDLHSELNLSSLELGDSALYFCASSVDPSGTNEQFFGPGTRLTVL.

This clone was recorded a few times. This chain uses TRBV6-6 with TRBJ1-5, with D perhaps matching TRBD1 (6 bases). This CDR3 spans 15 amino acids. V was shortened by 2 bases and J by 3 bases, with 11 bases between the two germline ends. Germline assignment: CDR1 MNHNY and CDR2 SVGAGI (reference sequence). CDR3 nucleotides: TGTGCCAGCAGTTACACGGCAGGGGACAATCAGCCCCAGCATTTT. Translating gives CASSYTAGDNQPQHF.

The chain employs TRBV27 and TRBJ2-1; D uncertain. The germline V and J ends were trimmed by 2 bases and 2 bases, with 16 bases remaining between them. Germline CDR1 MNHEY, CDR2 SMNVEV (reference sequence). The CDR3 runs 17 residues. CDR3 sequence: CASSLASAFSTYNEQFF. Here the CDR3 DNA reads TGTGCCAGCAGTTTAGCTTCGGCATTTTCAACCTACAATGAGCAGTTCTTC.

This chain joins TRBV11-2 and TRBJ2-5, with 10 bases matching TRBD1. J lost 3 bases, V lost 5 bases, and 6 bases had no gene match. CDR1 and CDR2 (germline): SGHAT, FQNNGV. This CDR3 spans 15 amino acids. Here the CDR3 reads CASSPWTGGKETQYF. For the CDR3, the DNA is TGTGCCAGCAGCCCTTGGACAGGGGGGAAAGAGACCCAGTACTTC.

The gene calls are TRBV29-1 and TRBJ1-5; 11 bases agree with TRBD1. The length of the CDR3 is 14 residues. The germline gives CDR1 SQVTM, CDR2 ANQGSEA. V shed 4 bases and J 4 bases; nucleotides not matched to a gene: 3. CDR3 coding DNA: TGCAGCGTTGGGGACAGGGGGGTTAATCAGCCCCAGCATTTT. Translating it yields CSVGDRGVNQPQHF.

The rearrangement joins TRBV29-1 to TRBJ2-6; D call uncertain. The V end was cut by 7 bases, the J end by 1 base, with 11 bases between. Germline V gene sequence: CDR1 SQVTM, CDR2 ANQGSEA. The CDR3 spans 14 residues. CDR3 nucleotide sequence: TGCAGCGCGGACGAAGGGTCTGGGGCCAACGTCCTGACTTTC. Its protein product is CSADEGSGANVLTF.

CDR3 in amino acids: CASSPLTGLDEQYF. For the CDR3, the DNA is TGTGCCAGCAGCCCCTTGACAGGGCTGGACGAGCAGTACTTC. The V and J genes are TRBV7-6 and TRBJ2-7; 7 bases match TRBD1. Germline loops: CDR1 SGHVS, CDR2 FNYEAQ. This CDR3 has 14 residues. V was clipped by 5 bases and J by 5 bases; unmatched bases: 9.

The CDR3 here is CASSAAGGSGTGELFF. Written as DNA, the CDR3 is TGCGCCAGCAGCGCGGCAGGGGGCAGTGGCACCGGGGAGCTGTTTTTT. The chain has TRBV5-1 and TRBJ2-2, with TRBD1 matching over 8 bases. The length of the CDR3 is 16 residues. V trimming: 4 bases; J trimming: 4 bases; junction bases outside the gene matches: 9. CDR1 and CDR2 from the germline V gene are SGHRS and YFSETQ.

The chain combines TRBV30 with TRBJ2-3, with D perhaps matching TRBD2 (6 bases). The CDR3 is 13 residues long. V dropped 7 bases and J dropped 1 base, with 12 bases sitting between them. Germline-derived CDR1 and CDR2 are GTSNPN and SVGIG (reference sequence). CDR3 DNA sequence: TGTGCCTCGGGAGCAGCTCGCACAGATACGCAGTATTTT. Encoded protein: CASGAARTDTQYF.

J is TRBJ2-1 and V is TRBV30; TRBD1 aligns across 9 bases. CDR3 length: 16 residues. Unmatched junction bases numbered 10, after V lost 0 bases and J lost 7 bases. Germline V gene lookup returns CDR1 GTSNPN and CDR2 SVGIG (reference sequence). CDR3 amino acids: CAWSVRRTGEGNEQFF. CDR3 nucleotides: TGTGCCTGGAGTGTTCGAAGGACAGGGGAGGGGAATGAGCAGTTCTTC. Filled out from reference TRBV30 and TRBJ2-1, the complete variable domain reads SQTIHQWPATLVQPVGSPLSLECTVEGTSNPNLYWYRQAAGRGLQLLFYSVGIGQISSEVPQNLSASRPQDRQFILSSKKLLLSDSGFYLCAWSVRRTGEGNEQFFGPGTRLTVL.

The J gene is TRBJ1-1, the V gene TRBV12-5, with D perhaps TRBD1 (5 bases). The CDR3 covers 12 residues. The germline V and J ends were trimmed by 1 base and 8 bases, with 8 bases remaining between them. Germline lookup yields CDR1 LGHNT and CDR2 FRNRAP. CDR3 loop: CASGLDQGEAFF. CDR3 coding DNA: TGTGCTAGTGGTTTGGATCAGGGCGAAGCTTTCTTT.

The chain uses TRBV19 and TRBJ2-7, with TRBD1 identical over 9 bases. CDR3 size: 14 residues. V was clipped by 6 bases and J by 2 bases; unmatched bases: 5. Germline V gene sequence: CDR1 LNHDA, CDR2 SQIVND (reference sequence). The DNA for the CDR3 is TGTGCCAGTAGCCGGACAGGGGCCGCCTACGAGCAGTACTTC. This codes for CASSRTGAAYEQYF.

CDR3 DNA sequence: TGTGCCAGCAGTTACACCAGGTACTACGAGCAGTACTTC. It specifies CASSYTRYYEQYF. This chain joins TRBV6-5 and TRBJ2-7; D not certain. Trimming removed 2 bases at V and 3 bases at J, with 8 bases between. The germline gives CDR1 MNHEY, CDR2 SVGAGI. The CDR3 has 13 amino acids.